The following is a TCR beta chain sequence with its context. Its antigen has not been determined. The input lacks base qualities; no much larger clone sits a single base away. This sample is part of a study of blood T cell repertoires in COVID-19 (dated by TCRdb to between 2020 and 2021). For the study in its entirety: Samples covering the acute and convalescent phases of COVID-19 were provided by collaborators in the United States, Italy and Spain. The repertoires were released in a freely available public database intended as a resource for research on the immune response to SARS-CoV-2. Samples came from the ongoing ImmuneRACE study (first 160 participants) plus 1,254 subjects from 6 global collaborators. The sample metadata nearly always contained a de-identified subject ID, COVID-19 status, age in years and sex. Where available, HLA class I and class II types were obtained from metadata supplied by the sample provider rather than from assay-based typing. Subjects who had been exposed to COVID-19, were actively infected with it, or had recovered from it provided the deeply sampled blood TCRbeta repertoires that made up the dataset. The prospective study material was composed of cDNA or gDNA derived from T cells, B-cell-depleted T cells, or PBMCs.

Whole blood was collected in K2EDTA tubes by collaborating institutions according to the institutions' own protocols. Collaborator samples were shipped for TCRbeta analysis as frozen whole blood, isolated PBMCs, or DNA extracted from either sample type. Study-level results and caveats: How much clinical and demographic metadata was included differed by source and by participant, and the metadata was provided uncurated.

The immunoSEQ Assay, a bias-controlled multiplex PCR, was used to amplify TCRbeta CDR3 regions from genomic DNA. The paper's processing steps were these. Nucleated cell counts per sample were estimated from amplification of reference gene primers within the assay. To quantify the absolute abundance of each unique TCRbeta CDR3 rearrangement, sequence reads were collapsed and filtered. For each sample, productive Simpson clonality was calculated as the square root of Simpson's diversity index across productive rearrangements. Entries here come from immuneACCESS through TCRdb and include only in-frame sequences with V and J called. Some clones fail to appear in such tables; in the studies checked, an unresolved V gene covers under half of the shortfall, and the cause of the remainder is unknown. V and J calls plus clone size are reproduced from that table; the DNA served to infer D and trimming. Within this sample are roughly 140,000 clones, with about four fifths of them counted one time only. The leading ten clones occupy around 3.4% of the sample.

Inclusive of the bounding cysteine and phenylalanine, the CDR3 is 13 residues long. Just CDR3 DNA is preserved here, 39 bases in frame from base 1. From a lookup of the germline V gene, CDR1 and CDR2 are SGHTA and FQGTGA. The junction carries 8 bases between V and J, which are trimmed by 1 base and 5 bases respectively. The sequencing sample was made of peripheral blood. Recombination linked TRBV7-3 to TRBJ1-1, with the D gene call left open. This TCR derives from a woman over 75 with acute or convalescent COVID-19. The DNA sequence is given as TGTGCCAGCAGCTTAAACCCGGGGACTGAAGCTTTCTTT. Its amino acids are CASSLNPGTEAFF.